This TCR beta chain was documented in a study of memory CD4+ T cells and cytomegalovirus serostatus. About the study: Donors were healthy Belgian adults, about ten CMV seropositive and under 30 seronegative. Study-level points and caveats: CMV serostatus prediction reached median AUC approximately 0.95, or 0.91 with US-trained model. CD4+ memory repertoires contained about 40% of the roughly 160 reported CMV TCRbeta sequences.

Methods used by the authors: After removing out-of-frame reads, approximately 2 million distinct TCRbeta sequences remained. TCRdb's copy holds only in-frame clones and misses some; the assay was immunoSEQ multiplex PCR. The V and J calls and the clone size are those of that table, but D and trimming were determined from the DNA. The sample carries 50,000 to 70,000 clones, around 79% recorded once. After removal of 6 bases from V and 8 bases from J, the junction contained 16 bases not matched to a gene. The CDR3 extends over 16 amino acids. Germline CDR1 reads SGHNT; CDR2 reads YYREEE (reference sequence). Single viable CD3+CD4+CD8-CD45RO+ cells were sorted as the memory CD4+ T cells. Turning to this clone: Its antigen is not known.

The specimen was memory CD4+ T cells from blood. This sequence was found in an adult in good health and CMV-seropositive. This rearrangement joins TRBV5-4 to TRBJ2-4; 8 bases line up with TRBD1. The CDR3 DNA follows: TGTGCCAGCAAAGCACAGGGGGGCGTAATTCAGGACATTCAGTACTTC. It translates to CASKAQGGVIQDIQYF.